The source of this T cell receptor (beta chain) is a study of CD8+ T cells in alopecia areata. Regarding the study as a whole: Normal skin's resident alphabeta T cells are sequenced alongside lesional scalp T cells.

RNA, once extracted, was reverse transcribed into cDNA for use as the sequencing template. Measured with immunoSEQ multiplex PCR; TCRdb has only the in-frame clones, and not every one. The sample has some 220,000 clones; 50% to 70% are singletons. Turning to this clone: Its antigen is not identified.

The treatment is: oral pan-JAK inhibitor, 5-10 mg twice daily. This CDR3 comprises 13 residues. Germline V gene data show CDR1 as SQVTM and CDR2 as ANQGSEA. Deletions cut 3 bases from V and 10 bases from J, with 16 bases between. The sequence was obtained from a human donor with alopecia areata. The chain combines TRBV29-1 with TRBJ2-1; tentative D call: TRBD1 (6 bases). Source: CD4+ T cells sorted from blood, taken at week 4, from a patient treated with tofacitinib. Here the CDR3 reads CSVDGTLGAEQFF. The DNA for the CDR3 is TGCAGCGTTGACGGGACGCTGGGGGCCGAGCAGTTCTTC.